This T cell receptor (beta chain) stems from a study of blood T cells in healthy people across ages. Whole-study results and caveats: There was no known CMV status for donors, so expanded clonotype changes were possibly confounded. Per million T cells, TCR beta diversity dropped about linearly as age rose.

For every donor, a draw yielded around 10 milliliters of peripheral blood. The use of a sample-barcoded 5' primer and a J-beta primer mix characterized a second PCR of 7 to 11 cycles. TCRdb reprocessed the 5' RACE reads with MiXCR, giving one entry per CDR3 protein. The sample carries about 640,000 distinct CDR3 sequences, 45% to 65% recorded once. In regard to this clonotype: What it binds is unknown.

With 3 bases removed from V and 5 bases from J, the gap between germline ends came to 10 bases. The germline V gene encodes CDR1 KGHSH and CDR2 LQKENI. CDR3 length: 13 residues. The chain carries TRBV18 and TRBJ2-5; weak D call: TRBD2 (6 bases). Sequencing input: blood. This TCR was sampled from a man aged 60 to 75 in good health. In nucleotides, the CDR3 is TGTGCCAGCTCACCCACCCGGGGGGAGACCCAGTACTTC. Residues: CASSPTRGETQYF.